These 14 T cell receptor beta chains were all obtained from the same sample, sequenced in a study of T-cell memory formation after mild COVID-19. Each CDR3 protein is one row after TCRdb ran MiXCR on the 5' RACE reads. Of under 650,000 distinct CDR3 sequences in the sample, about a sixth are singletons; the top ten hold 12%. Sequenced: PBMCs or a T cell subset sorted from them (not recorded which). These receptors all stem from an adult woman who had mild COVID-19 (a few samples of this study predate the infection). Cell type and time point are not known.

Only a few counts were recorded for this clonotype. The V and J genes are TRBV6-2 or TRBV6-3 and TRBJ1-1; a possible D gene is TRBD1 (5 bases). This CDR3 is built from 16 residues. The germline CDR1 and CDR2 sequences are MNHEY and SVGEGT. Trimming took off 6 bases at V and 1 base at J, with 18 bases between the two ends. The CDR3 reads CASSPDYRGENTEAFF. The CDR3 DNA follows: TGTGCCAGCAGCCCCGACTACCGGGGGGAGAACACTGAAGCTTTCTTT.

V and J are TRBV24-1 and TRBJ2-2; D perhaps matches TRBD1 (7 bases). Germline V lookup: CDR1 KGHDR, CDR2 SFDVKD. V lost 3 bases to trimming and J lost 5 bases, with 21 bases between them. The CDR3 sequence is 18 residues long. In DNA, the CDR3 is TGTGCCACCAGTGATACGCGGGACAGTGTAAGGGGTACCGGGGAGCTGTTTTTT. It translates to CATSDTRDSVRGTGELFF.

This clonotype was seen only a few times. This chain links TRBV5-1 with TRBJ2-5; tentative D call: TRBD1 (5 bases). The germline V gene encodes CDR1 SGHRS and CDR2 YFSETQ. The V and J ends lost 1 base and 2 bases respectively, with 12 bases between them. CDR3 length: 15 amino acids. The CDR3 loop reads CASSLSPGKQETQYF. The DNA for the CDR3 is TGCGCCAGCAGCTTGAGTCCAGGGAAGCAAGAGACCCAGTACTTC.

This chain links TRBV3-1 with TRBJ2-3; D tentatively fits TRBD1 or TRBD2 (6 bases each). Germline-derived CDR1 and CDR2 are LGHDT and YNNKEL (reference sequence). V lost 7 bases, J lost 6 bases, and 14 bases lay in between. This CDR3 spans 13 amino acids. The CDR3 bases are TGTGCCAGCACCCGGGGGCCTGGGGATACGCAGTATTTT. It is translated as CASTRGPGDTQYF.

The table lists this clonotype with a few counts. This chain joins TRBV7-9 and TRBJ2-7; TRBD2 matches 12 bases. The CDR3 runs to 14 residues. J was trimmed by 3 bases and V by 7 bases; bases with no gene match: 4. The germline V gene has CDR1 SEHNR and CDR2 FQNEAQ (reference sequence). CDR3 amino acids: CASMGTSGFYEQYF. The CDR3 DNA follows: TGTGCCAGCATGGGGACTAGCGGGTTCTACGAGCAGTACTTC. The full variable domain, its missing parts supplied by reference TRBV7-9 and TRBJ2-7, is DTGVSQNPRHKITKRGQNVTFRCDPISEHNRLYWYRQTLGQGPEFLTYFQNEAQLEKSRLLSDRFSAERPKGSFSTLEIQRTEQGDSAMYLCASMGTSGFYEQYFGPGTRLTVT.

The rearrangement links TRBV7-8 to TRBJ2-1; tentatively, D is TRBD1 (5 bases). Trimming left V 2 bases short and J 4 bases short, with 6 bases between. The CDR3 is 13 amino acids. Germline CDR1 and CDR2: SGHVS and FQNEAQ. CDR3 protein: CASSLNRYNEQFF. DNA of the CDR3: TGTGCCAGCAGCTTAAACAGGTACAATGAGCAGTTCTTC.

The genes are TRBV18 and TRBJ2-3, with a weak D call TRBD2 (5 bases). The CDR3 loop spans 15 amino acids. The germline gives CDR1 KGHSH, CDR2 LQKENI. The ends were cut back, 2 bases at V and 1 base at J, with 10 bases in the middle. The chain's CDR3 is CASSPVRGRTDTQYF. The DNA for the CDR3 is TGTGCCAGCTCACCAGTTCGCGGGCGCACAGATACGCAGTATTTT.

DNA of the CDR3: TGTGCCAGCAGCCGACAGGGGGCGGGTAATGAGCAGTTCTTC. This encodes CASSRQGAGNEQFF. The chain links TRBV3-1 to TRBJ2-1; TRBD1 matches 10 bases. Germline CDR1 reads LGHDT; CDR2 reads YNNKEL (reference sequence). J gave up 7 bases and V 4 bases, and 4 bases lay outside the gene matches. This CDR3 region has 14 residues.

The V and J genes are TRBV19 and TRBJ1-5, with TRBD1 matching 11 bases. Germline lookup yields CDR1 LNHDA and CDR2 SQIVND (reference sequence). J was trimmed by 4 bases and V by 6 bases; bases with no gene match: 5. The CDR3 is 15 amino acids. CDR3 in DNA: TGTGCCAGTAGCGGGGACAGGGGGGGGAATCAGCCCCAGCATTTT. Translated: CASSGDRGGNQPQHF.

There are a few counts of this clonotype. This sequence joins TRBV11-2 and TRBJ2-3, with 9 bases that match TRBD1. With 5 bases clipped from V and 1 base from J, the junction kept 16 bases outside the gene matches. The length of the CDR3 is 19 residues. Germline CDR1 SGHAT, CDR2 FQNNGV. This CDR3 reads CASSTPTGGSPDGTDTQYF. In DNA, the CDR3 is TGTGCCAGCAGCACCCCGACAGGGGGTAGCCCCGACGGCACAGATACGCAGTATTTT.

In this sample, this clonotype turned up a few times. The rearrangement links TRBV11-3 to TRBJ2-1; 7 nucleotides align to TRBD2. Germline CDR1 is SGHNT and CDR2 is YENEEA. CDR3 length equals 13 residues. V trimming: 4 bases; J trimming: 12 bases; junction bases outside the gene matches: 9. In nucleotides, the CDR3 is TGTGCCAGCAGCTCCCGGAGGTCGGGGGGGCAGTTCTTC. Its protein is CASSSRRSGGQFF.

V usage is TRBV3-1 and J usage is TRBJ2-2, with TRBD2 matching 9 bases. There are 17 residues in the CDR3. Germline V gene sequence: CDR1 LGHDT, CDR2 YNNKEL (reference sequence). Trimming at V came to 4 bases and at J to 6 bases, leaving 12 bases not matched to a gene. The CDR3 DNA sequence: TGTGCCAGCAGCCCCAAACCGGGACTAGCTCGCGCCGGGGAGCTGTTTTTT. Amino acids: CASSPKPGLARAGELFF.

V and J are TRBV5-6 and TRBJ2-3; TRBD2 is a possible D gene (7 bases). The CDR3 extends over 15 amino acids. V lost 4 bases to trimming and J lost 5 bases, with 17 bases between them. CDR1 and CDR2 (germline): SGHDT, YYEEEE. The DNA of the CDR3 is TGTGCCAGCAGCCCTGGTCCGGGGGGCAGAGATACGCAGTATTTT. Translation gives CASSPGPGGRDTQYF. Full variable domain (missing parts from reference TRBV5-6 and TRBJ2-3): DAGVTQSPTHLIKTRGQQVTLRCSPKSGHDTVSWYQQALGQGPQFIFQYYEEEERQRGNFPDRFSGHQFPNYSSELNVNALLLGDSALYLCASSPGPGGRDTQYFGPGTRLTVL.

This rearrangement joins TRBV5-6 to TRBJ2-5; D remains ambiguous. V shed 4 bases and J shed 6 bases, with 10 bases lying between them. Germline CDR1 and CDR2: SGHDT and YYEEEE. This CDR3 contains 12 residues. This chain's CDR3 is CASSIVSKTQYF. Here the CDR3 DNA reads TGTGCCAGCAGCATCGTGTCAAAGACCCAGTACTTC.